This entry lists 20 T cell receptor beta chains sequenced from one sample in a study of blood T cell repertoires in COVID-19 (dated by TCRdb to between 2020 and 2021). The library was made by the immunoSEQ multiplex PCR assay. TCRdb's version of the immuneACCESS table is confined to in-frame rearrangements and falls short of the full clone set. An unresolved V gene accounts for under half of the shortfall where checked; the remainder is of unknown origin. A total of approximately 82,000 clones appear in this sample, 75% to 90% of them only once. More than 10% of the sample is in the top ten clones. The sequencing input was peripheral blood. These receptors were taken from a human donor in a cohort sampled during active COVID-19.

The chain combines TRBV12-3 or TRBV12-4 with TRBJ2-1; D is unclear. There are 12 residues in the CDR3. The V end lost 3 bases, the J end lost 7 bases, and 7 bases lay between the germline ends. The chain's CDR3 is CASSFRANEQFF. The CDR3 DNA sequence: TGTGCCAGCAGTTTTCGAGCTAATGAGCAGTTCTTC.

This chain's CDR3 is CASSLLASRGGELFF. CDR3 nucleotide sequence: TGCGCCAGCAGCTTGCTTGCCAGCCGGGGCGGGGAGCTGTTTTTT. J is TRBJ2-2 and V is TRBV5-1; D might be TRBD2 (5 bases). This CDR3 has 15 residues. V was pared by 1 base and J by 7 bases, with 14 bases between. CDR1 and CDR2 (germline): SGHRS, YFSETQ.

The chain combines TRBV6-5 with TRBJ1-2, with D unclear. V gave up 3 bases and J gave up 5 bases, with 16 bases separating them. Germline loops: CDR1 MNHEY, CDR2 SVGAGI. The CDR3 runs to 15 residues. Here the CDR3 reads CASSYGGSGSYGYTF. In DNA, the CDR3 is TGTGCCAGCAGTTATGGAGGTTCGGGCTCATATGGCTACACCTTC.

In DNA form, the CDR3 reads TGTGCCAGCAGCTTGGTCTTAGCATCCACAGATACGCAGTATTTT. As protein: CASSLVLASTDTQYF. V and J are TRBV7-3 and TRBJ2-3, with D unresolved. CDR3 length: 15 residues. Trimming shortened V by 3 bases and J by 2 bases, and 12 bases separated the two germline ends. Germline CDR1 and CDR2: SGHTA and FQGTGA.

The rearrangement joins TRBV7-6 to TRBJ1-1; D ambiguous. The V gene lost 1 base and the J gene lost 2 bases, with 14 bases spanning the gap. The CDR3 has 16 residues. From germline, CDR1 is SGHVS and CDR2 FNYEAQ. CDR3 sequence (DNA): TGTGCCAGCAGCTTAGGGGCAGATATGCCTAACACTGAAGCTTTCTTT. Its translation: CASSLGADMPNTEAFF.

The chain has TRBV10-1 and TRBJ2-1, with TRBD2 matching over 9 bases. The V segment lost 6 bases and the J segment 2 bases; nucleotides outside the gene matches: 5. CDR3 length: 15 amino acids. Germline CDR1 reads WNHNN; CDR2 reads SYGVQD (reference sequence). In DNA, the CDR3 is TGCGCCAGCAGCCTCGGGACTAGCACCTACAATGAGCAGTTCTTC. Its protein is CASSLGTSTYNEQFF.

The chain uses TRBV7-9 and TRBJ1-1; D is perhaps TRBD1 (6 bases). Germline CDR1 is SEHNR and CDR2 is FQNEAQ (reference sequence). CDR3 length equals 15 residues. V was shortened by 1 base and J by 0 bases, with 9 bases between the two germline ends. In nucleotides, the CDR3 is TGTGCCAGCAGCTTAGATCGGACAGTGAACACTGAAGCTTTCTTT. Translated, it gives CASSLDRTVNTEAFF.

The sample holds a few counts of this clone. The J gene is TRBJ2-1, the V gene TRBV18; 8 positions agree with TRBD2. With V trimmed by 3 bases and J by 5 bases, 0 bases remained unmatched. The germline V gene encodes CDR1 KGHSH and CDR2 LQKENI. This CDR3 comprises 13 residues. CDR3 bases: TGTGCCAGCTCACCCGGGGGGGACAATGAGCAGTTCTTC. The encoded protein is CASSPGGDNEQFF.

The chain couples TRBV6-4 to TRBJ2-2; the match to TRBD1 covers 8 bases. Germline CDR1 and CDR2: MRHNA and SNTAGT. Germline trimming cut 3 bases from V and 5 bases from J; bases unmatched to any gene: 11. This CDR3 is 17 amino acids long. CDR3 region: CASSEMQGAGRTGELFF. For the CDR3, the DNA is TGTGCCAGCAGTGAGATGCAGGGGGCGGGGAGGACCGGGGAGCTGTTTTTT.

CDR3 in amino acids: CASRGTRASGGAEDTQYF. CDR3 nucleotides: TGCGCCAGCAGGGGAACCAGGGCTAGCGGGGGGGCGGAAGATACGCAGTATTTT. The chain couples TRBV4-1 to TRBJ2-3; 12 bases are a match to TRBD2. Germline V gene lookup returns CDR1 MGHRA and CDR2 YSYEKL. The CDR3 sequence is 18 residues long. The V gene end was trimmed by 6 bases and the J gene end by 5 bases; junction bases not matched to a gene: 15.

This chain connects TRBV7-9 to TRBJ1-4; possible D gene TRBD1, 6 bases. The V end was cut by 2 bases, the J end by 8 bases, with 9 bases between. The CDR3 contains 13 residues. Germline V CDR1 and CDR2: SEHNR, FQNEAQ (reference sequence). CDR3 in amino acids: CASSLYRAEKLFF. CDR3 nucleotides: TGTGCCAGCAGCTTATACAGGGCCGAAAAACTGTTTTTT.

Here the CDR3 DNA reads TGCGCCAGCAGCTTCGGAATGGACAGGGGGCGAGGCTACACCTTC. Translated: CASSFGMDRGRGYTF. V and J are TRBV5-1 and TRBJ1-2; 11 bases are shared with TRBD1. V was pared by 2 bases and J by 8 bases, with 8 bases of the junction left unmatched. There are 15 residues in the CDR3. Germline V CDR1 and CDR2: SGHRS, YFSETQ.

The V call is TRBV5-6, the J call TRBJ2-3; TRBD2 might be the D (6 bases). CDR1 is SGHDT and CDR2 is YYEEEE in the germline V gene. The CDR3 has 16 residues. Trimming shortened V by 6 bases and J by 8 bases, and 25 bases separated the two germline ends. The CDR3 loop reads CASISFSGPGFRTQYF. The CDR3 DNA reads TGTGCCAGCATCTCATTTAGCGGTCCCGGGTTTCGTACGCAGTATTTT.

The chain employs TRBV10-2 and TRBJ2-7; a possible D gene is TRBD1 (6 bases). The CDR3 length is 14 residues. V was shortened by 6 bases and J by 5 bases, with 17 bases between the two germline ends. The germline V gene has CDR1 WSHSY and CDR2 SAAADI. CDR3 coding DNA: TGCGCCAGCAGGGAAACAGGGTGGGGGAACGAGCAGTACTTC. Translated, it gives CASRETGWGNEQYF.

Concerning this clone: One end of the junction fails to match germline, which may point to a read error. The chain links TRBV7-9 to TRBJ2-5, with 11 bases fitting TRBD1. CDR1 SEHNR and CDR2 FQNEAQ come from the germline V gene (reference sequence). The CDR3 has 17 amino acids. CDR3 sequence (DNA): TGTGCCAGCAGCTCAGTGGAGGACAGGGGGCGCCAAGTGACCCAGTACTTC. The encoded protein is CASSSVEDRGRQVTQYF. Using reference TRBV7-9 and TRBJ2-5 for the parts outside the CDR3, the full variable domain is DTGVSQNPRHKITKRGQNVTFRCDPISEHNRLYWYRQTLGQGPEFLTYFQNEAQLEKSRLLSDRFSAERPKGSFSTLEIQRTEQGDSAMYLCASSSVEDRGRQVTQYFGPGTRLLVL.

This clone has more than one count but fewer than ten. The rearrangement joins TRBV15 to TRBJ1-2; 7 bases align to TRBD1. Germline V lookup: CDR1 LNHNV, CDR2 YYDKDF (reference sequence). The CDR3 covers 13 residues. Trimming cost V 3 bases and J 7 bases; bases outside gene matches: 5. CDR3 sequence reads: CATSSRTGSGYTF. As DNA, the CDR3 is TGTGCCACCAGCAGTAGGACAGGTAGTGGCTACACCTTC.

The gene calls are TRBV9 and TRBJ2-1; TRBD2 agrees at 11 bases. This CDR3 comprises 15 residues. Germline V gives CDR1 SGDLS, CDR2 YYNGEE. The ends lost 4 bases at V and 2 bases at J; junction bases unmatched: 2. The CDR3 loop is CASSYSGGAYNEQFF. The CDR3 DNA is TGTGCCAGCAGCTATAGCGGGGGGGCCTACAATGAGCAGTTCTTC. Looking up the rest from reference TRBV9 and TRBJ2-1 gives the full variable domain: DSGVTQTPKHLITATGQRVTLRCSPRSGDLSVYWYQQSLDQGLQFLIQYYNGEERAKGNILERFSAQQFPDLHSELNLSSLELGDSALYFCASSYSGGAYNEQFFGPGTRLTVL.

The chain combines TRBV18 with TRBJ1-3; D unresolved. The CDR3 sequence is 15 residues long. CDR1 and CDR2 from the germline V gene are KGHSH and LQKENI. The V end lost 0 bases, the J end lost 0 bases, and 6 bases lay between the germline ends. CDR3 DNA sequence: TGTGCCAGCTCACCACCGCGAGGCTCTGGAAACACCATATATTTT. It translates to CASSPPRGSGNTIYF.

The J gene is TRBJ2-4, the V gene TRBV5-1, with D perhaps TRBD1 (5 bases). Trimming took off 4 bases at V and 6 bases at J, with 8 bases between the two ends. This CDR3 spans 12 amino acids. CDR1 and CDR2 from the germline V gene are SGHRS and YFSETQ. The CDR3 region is CASSRTGNIQYF. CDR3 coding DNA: TGCGCCAGCAGCCGTACAGGAAACATTCAGTACTTC.

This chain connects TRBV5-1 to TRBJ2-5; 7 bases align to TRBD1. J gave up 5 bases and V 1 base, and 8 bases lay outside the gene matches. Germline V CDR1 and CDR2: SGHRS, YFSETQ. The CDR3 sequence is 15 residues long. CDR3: CASSLMDRSLETQYF. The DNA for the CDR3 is TGCGCCAGCAGCTTGATGGACAGGTCTCTGGAGACCCAGTACTTC.